The rows below give T cell receptor beta chains drawn from one sample of a study of cytomegalovirus exposure and HLA in healthy donors. Using immunoSEQ multiplex PCR, the repertoire was profiled, and TCRdb retains in-frame clones only, with some absent. The sample carries more than 150,000 clones, 78% recorded once. The specimen sequenced was PBMCs. The receptors were sampled from a woman under 40 in good health and CMV-seropositive. CDR3s include the opening cysteine and the closing phenylalanine or tryptophan. The order of the fields is J gene, CDR3 length, V gene, D gene, clone size, CDR3 DNA, CDR3 protein. D genes are given only for firm matches. For some rows the clone size is stated as once, few or many, or as a class when expanded; others skip it.

TRBJ1-4	15	TRBV2	TRBD1	.	TGTGCCAGCAGTGAACGAGACAGGGTGGGCGAAAAACTGTTTTTT	CASSERDRVGEKLFF
TRBJ2-5	12	TRBV25-1	.	.	TGTGCCAGCAGTGAAGAAACCGGCCAGGAGTACTTC	CASSEETGQEYF
TRBJ1-1	15	TRBV29-1	.	.	TGCAGCGGCTCCACAGGGCTCGGGATGAACACTGAAGCTTTCTTT	CSGSTGLGMNTEAFF
TRBJ1-2	14	TRBV9	.	.	TGTGCCAGCAGCGTAGAGGACAGTCCTTATGGCTACACCTTC	CASSVEDSPYGYTF
TRBJ1-2	13	TRBV10-2	.	.	TGCGCCAGCAGTGACAGACTCATCGGGGGCTACACCTTC	CASSDRLIGGYTF
TRBJ1-2	14	TRBV7-9	.	.	TGTGCCAGCAGCTTACCCGGGGTTCCCTATGGCTACACCTTC	CASSLPGVPYGYTF
TRBJ2-7	16	TRBV5-1	TRBD2	.	TGCGCCAGCAGCTTGTTTGGCGGGAGTGCCTCCTACGAGCAGTACTTC	CASSLFGGSASYEQYF
TRBJ1-2	14	TRBV15	.	few	TGTGCCACCAGCAGAGATATGGGAGGAACTGGCTACACCTTC	CATSRDMGGTGYTF
TRBJ1-2	11	TRBV6-5	.	.	TGTGCCAGCGGGCAGGGTAATGGCTACACCTTC	CASGQGNGYTF
TRBJ1-4	16	TRBV6-6	.	.	TGTGCCAGCAGTTACAAGACCCAGGCGCCTCTTGAAAAACTGTTTTTT	CASSYKTQAPLEKLFF
TRBJ2-7	14	TRBV5-1	TRBD1	.	TGCGCCAGCAGCAAGGGACAGAGCTCCTACGAGCAGTACTTC	CASSKGQSSYEQYF
TRBJ2-7	16	TRBV7-6	.	.	TGTGCCAGCAGCTTAGTCGTTCTGGGGAGCTCCTACGAGCAGTACTTC	CASSLVVLGSSYEQYF
TRBJ2-1	15	TRBV6-5	.	.	TGTGCCAGCAGATACGCTTTAAATGCGAACAATGAGCAGTTCTTC	CASRYALNANNEQFF
TRBJ2-1	15	TRBV6-5	TRBD2	.	TGTGCCAGCACCCCCGGGACTAGCGAGGTCGATGAGCAGTTCTTC	CASTPGTSEVDEQFF
TRBJ2-2	15	TRBV19	.	few	TGTGCCAGTAGTATACAGGGACAGAACACCGGGGAGCTGTTTTTT	CASSIQGQNTGELFF
TRBJ2-7	14	TRBV27	.	.	TGTGCCAGCAGTTTAGGAGAGGCCATCAACGAGCAGTACTTC	CASSLGEAINEQYF
TRBJ2-3	15	TRBV19	TRBD2	.	TGTGCCAGTAGTGGTAGCGGGATTCGCACAGATACGCAGTATTTT	CASSGSGIRTDTQYF
TRBJ1-1	15	TRBV7-8	.	.	TGTGCCAGCAGCTTAGTTCGGGAAGCATACACTGAAGCTTTCTTT	CASSLVREAYTEAFF